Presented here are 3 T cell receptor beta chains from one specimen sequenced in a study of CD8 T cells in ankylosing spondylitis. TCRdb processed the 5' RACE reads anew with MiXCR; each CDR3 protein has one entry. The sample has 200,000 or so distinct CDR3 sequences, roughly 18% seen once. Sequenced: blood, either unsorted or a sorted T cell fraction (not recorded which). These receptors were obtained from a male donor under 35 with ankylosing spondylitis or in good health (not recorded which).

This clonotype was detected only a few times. This CDR3 reads CAISEGPEQFF. CDR3 nucleotides: TGTGCCATCAGTGAGGGGCCGGAGCAGTTCTTC. The chain couples TRBV10-3 to TRBJ2-1, with unresolved D. This CDR3 has 11 residues. The germline CDR1 and CDR2 sequences are ENHRY and SYGVKD. V was cut by 2 bases and J by 10 bases, with 6 bases left in between.

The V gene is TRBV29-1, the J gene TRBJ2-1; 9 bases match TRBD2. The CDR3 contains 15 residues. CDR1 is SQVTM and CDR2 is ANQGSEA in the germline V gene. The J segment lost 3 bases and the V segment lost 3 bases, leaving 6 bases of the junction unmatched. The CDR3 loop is CSVDGAGGIYNEQFF. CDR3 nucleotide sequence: TGCAGCGTTGACGGTGCGGGAGGGATCTACAATGAGCAGTTCTTC.

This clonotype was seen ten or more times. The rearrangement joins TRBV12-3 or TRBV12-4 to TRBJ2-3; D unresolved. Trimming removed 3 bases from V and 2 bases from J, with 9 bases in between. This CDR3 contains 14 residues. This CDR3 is CASSFGQNTDTQYF. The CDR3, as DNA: TGTGCCAGCAGTTTCGGGCAGAACACAGATACGCAGTATTTT.